A single sample is the source of the 21 T cell receptor beta chains below, sequenced in a study of glioma-infiltrating T cells after dendritic cell vaccination. The assay was immunoSEQ multiplex PCR, and TCRdb's table has in-frame clones only and misses some. The sample includes 25,000 to 35,000 clones, roughly 90% of them seen just once. The sample consisted of blood, taken before dendritic cell vaccination. The source is a human donor with glioblastoma.

The chain recombines TRBV7-8 with TRBJ1-3; weak D call: TRBD1 (6 bases). This CDR3 spans 17 amino acids. V lost 1 base and J 0 bases, leaving 13 bases between the germline ends. The germline V gene encodes CDR1 SGHVS and CDR2 FQNEAQ. The CDR3 here is CASSLEGGTVSGNTIYF. CDR3 sequence (DNA): TGTGCCAGCAGCTTAGAAGGGGGAACAGTCTCTGGAAACACCATATATTTT. The full variable domain, with the rest looked up from reference TRBV7-8 and TRBJ1-3, is GAGVSQSPRYKVAKRGQDVALRCDPISGHVSLFWYQQALGQGPEFLTYFQNEAQLDKSGLPSDRFFAERPEGSVSTLKIQRTQQEDSAVYLCASSLEGGTVSGNTIYFGEGSWLTVV.

The chain uses TRBV6-1 and TRBJ2-7; 9 bases align to TRBD1. This CDR3 spans 14 amino acids. Losses at the gene ends were 11 bases for V and 3 bases for J; bases not matched to a gene: 11. Germline assignment: CDR1 MNHNS and CDR2 SASEGT. The CDR3 DNA reads as TGTGCCTGCTTACCGGGGACAGGGCACTACGAGCAGTACTTC. Amino acid sequence: CACLPGTGHYEQYF.

The V gene is TRBV10-3, the J gene TRBJ1-5; no clear D gene. V shed 7 bases and J shed 7 bases, with 14 bases lying between them. The CDR3 is made up of 13 amino acids. The germline CDR1 and CDR2 sequences are ENHRY and SYGVKD. CDR3 amino acids: CAIKEGSGQPQHF. CDR3 bases: TGTGCCATCAAAGAGGGATCGGGGCAGCCCCAGCATTTT.

This sequence joins TRBV6-1 and TRBJ1-5; possible D gene TRBD1, 6 bases. V was cut by 10 bases and J by 1 base, with 17 bases left in between. Germline V gene sequence: CDR1 MNHNS, CDR2 SASEGT. This CDR3 comprises 15 residues. CDR3 region: CATCAGGLSNQPQHF. The CDR3 coding sequence is TGTGCCACCTGCGCGGGGGGGCTAAGCAATCAGCCCCAGCATTTT.

This chain uses TRBV7-2 with TRBJ2-1, with 9 bases that match TRBD2. Looked up from germline, CDR1 is SGHTA and CDR2 is FQGNSA. Germline trimming cut 9 bases from V and 6 bases from J; bases unmatched to any gene: 12. This CDR3 is built from 15 residues. CDR3 sequence (DNA): TGTGCCAGTACCCCGGGGGGCGGGGGGGTCAATGAGCAGTTCTTC. Amino acid sequence: CASTPGGGGVNEQFF. The full variable domain, completed using reference TRBV7-2 and TRBJ2-1, is GAGVSQSPSNKVTEKGKDVELRCDPISGHTALYWYRQSLGQGLEFLIYFQGNSAPDKSGLPSDRFSAERTGGSVSTLTIQRTQQEDSAVYLCASTPGGGGVNEQFFGPGTRLTVL.

The chain recombines TRBV19 with TRBJ2-7, with TRBD1 identical over 10 bases. Trimming took 2 bases from V and 6 from J; bases not matched to a gene: 13. The CDR3 is 17 amino acids. The germline gives CDR1 LNHDA, CDR2 SQIVND (reference sequence). This CDR3 reads CASSIFLGTGASSEQYF. The CDR3, as DNA: TGTGCCAGTAGTATATTCCTCGGGACAGGGGCCTCTTCCGAGCAGTACTTC.

On this clone itself: Other DNA sequences of this sample code for an identical CDR3. The J gene is TRBJ1-6, the V gene TRBV6-6; D ambiguous. Trimming shortened V by 4 bases and J by 5 bases, and 6 bases separated the two germline ends. Germline values: CDR1 MNHNY, CDR2 SVGAGI (reference sequence). The CDR3 covers 13 residues. DNA of the CDR3: TGTGCCAGCAGTTTCAGCGATAATTCACCCCTCCACTTT. Amino acids: CASSFSDNSPLHF.

The CDR3: CASSQDLAGGGQTQYF. The CDR3 DNA reads TGTGCCAGCAGCCAAGATCTCGCTGGGGGCGGGCAGACCCAGTACTTC. V and J are TRBV4-2 and TRBJ2-5, with D perhaps matching TRBD1 (6 bases). This CDR3 is 16 amino acids long. V gave up 0 bases and J gave up 6 bases, with 17 bases separating them. Germline loops: CDR1 LGHNA, CDR2 YNFKEQ.

The chain has TRBV15 and TRBJ2-2; 7 bases match TRBD2. V was clipped by 1 base and J by 4 bases; unmatched bases: 3. The CDR3 is 15 residues long. Germline CDR1 and CDR2: LNHNV and YYDKDF (reference sequence). CDR3 protein: CATSRGGEGTGELFF. The DNA for the CDR3 is TGTGCCACCAGCAGAGGGGGGGAGGGCACCGGGGAGCTGTTTTTT.

The chain couples TRBV6-1 to TRBJ1-5, with D uncertain. Per the germline V gene, CDR1 is MNHNS and CDR2 is SASEGT. With 4 bases removed from V and 4 bases from J, the gap between germline ends came to 14 bases. The CDR3 extends over 15 amino acids. CDR3 nucleotide sequence: TGTGCCAGCAGTGCCCGACAAGCCAATAATCAGCCCCAGCATTTT. Protein sequence: CASSARQANNQPQHF.

This clone showed up just once. J is TRBJ2-7 and V is TRBV27; maybe TRBD1 (5 bases). The CDR3 loop spans 16 amino acids. With 5 bases removed from V and 0 bases from J, the gap between germline ends came to 17 bases. CDR1 is MNHEY and CDR2 is SMNVEV in the germline V gene (reference sequence). The CDR3 loop is CASSIRQNFPSYEQYF. For the CDR3, the DNA is TGTGCCAGCAGTATCCGACAGAATTTCCCCTCCTACGAGCAGTACTTC.

This chain connects TRBV6-6 to TRBJ1-2, with D possibly matching TRBD1 (6 bases). V lost 2 bases and J 4 bases, leaving 11 bases between the germline ends. The CDR3 loop spans 14 amino acids. Per germline, CDR1 MNHNY and CDR2 SVGAGI (reference sequence). For the CDR3, the DNA is TGTGCCAGCAGTTACACTACAGGGACCTATGGCTACACCTTC. It encodes CASSYTTGTYGYTF.

CDR3 bases: TGCGCCAGCAGCCTCACTAGCGGCTCTAGCACAGATACGCAGTATTTT. As protein: CASSLTSGSSTDTQYF. V gene TRBV5-1 combines with J gene TRBJ2-3; 8 nucleotides match TRBD2. V lost 4 bases to trimming and J lost 0 bases; unmatched junction nucleotides: 7. The CDR3 extends over 16 amino acids. The germline V gene has CDR1 SGHRS and CDR2 YFSETQ.

The genes are TRBV5-1 and TRBJ2-7; 7 positions match TRBD1. The trim removed 4 bases at V and 6 bases at J, leaving 7 bases unmatched. The CDR3 runs 13 residues. CDR1 SGHRS and CDR2 YFSETQ come from the germline V gene. The CDR3: CASSRYGQAEQYF. The CDR3 region has the DNA TGCGCCAGCAGCCGGTACGGACAGGCCGAGCAGTACTTC.

V gene TRBV11-2 combines with J gene TRBJ2-1; TRBD2 matches at 11 bases. Trimming at V came to 5 bases and at J to 3 bases, leaving 6 bases not matched to a gene. The length of the CDR3 is 16 residues. Germline CDR1 is SGHAT and CDR2 is FQNNGV. The CDR3 DNA sequence: TGTGCCAGCAGCCCGTTTAGCGGGGGGGACTACAATGAGCAGTTCTTC. Its protein is CASSPFSGGDYNEQFF.

This chain uses TRBV7-6 with TRBJ1-5; D possibly corresponds to TRBD1 (5 bases). The germline V gene encodes CDR1 SGHVS and CDR2 FNYEAQ. CDR3 length: 14 residues. Trimming removed 5 bases from V and 5 bases from J, with 13 bases in between. This CDR3 reads CASSLGGTHQPQHF. The DNA for the CDR3 is TGTGCCAGCAGCCTCGGGGGGACCCATCAGCCCCAGCATTTT.

The CDR3 nucleotides read TGTGCCAGCAGCAGGATCGGGGGGGGCAGGGACGAGCAGTACTTC. This gives the protein CASSRIGGGRDEQYF. The chain recombines TRBV2 with TRBJ2-7, with 8 bases that match TRBD2. Germline V gene sequence: CDR1 SNHLY, CDR2 FYNNEI. Trimming took 6 bases from V and 5 from J; bases not matched to a gene: 12. The CDR3 sequence is 15 residues long.

This chain uses TRBV2 with TRBJ2-5; 11 bases agree with TRBD2. The CDR3 loop spans 13 amino acids. The germline V gene has CDR1 SNHLY and CDR2 FYNNEI. V was pared by 7 bases and J by 3 bases, with 1 base of the junction left unmatched. CDR3 sequence (DNA): TGTGCCAGCACGGGACTAGCGGAAGAGACCCAGTACTTC. Amino acid sequence: CASTGLAEETQYF.

The gene calls are TRBV5-1 and TRBJ1-1, with D possibly TRBD1 on 5 matching bases. This CDR3 is 16 amino acids long. Germline-derived CDR1 and CDR2 are SGHRS and YFSETQ. Deletions cut 1 base from V and 5 bases from J, with 18 bases between. CDR3 DNA sequence: TGCGCCAGCAGCTTGACCTTTAGGGGAAGAGGAACTGAAGCTTTCTTT. Translating gives CASSLTFRGRGTEAFF.

The V gene is TRBV2, the J gene TRBJ2-2; possible D gene TRBD1, 5 bases. V was clipped by 6 bases and J by 1 base, with 9 bases between them. Germline V gene data show CDR1 as SNHLY and CDR2 as FYNNEI. This CDR3 is 14 amino acids long. The CDR3 is CASRDTLNTGELFF. Here the CDR3 DNA reads TGTGCCAGCAGGGACACTTTGAACACCGGGGAGCTGTTTTTT.

There are a few counts of this clone. The chain combines TRBV10-3 with TRBJ2-2; perhaps TRBD1 as D (6 bases). The CDR3 runs to 14 residues. Per the germline V gene, CDR1 is ENHRY and CDR2 is SYGVKD. The V and J ends lost 2 bases and 7 bases respectively, with 11 bases between them. The CDR3 region has the DNA TGTGCCATCAGTGAGGCAGGGGATGGCGGGGAGCTGTTTTTT. It codes for CAISEAGDGGELFF.